Following are 12 T cell receptor beta chains from one sample sequenced in a study of breast tumors, draining lymph nodes, adjacent tissues. TCRdb fed the multiplex PCR reads into MiXCR, producing one record per CDR3 protein. Seen here are about 230,000 distinct CDR3 sequences, roughly 32% observed once, and the top ten hold just over 1.4%. Axillary draining lymph nodes of breast cancer patients supplied the node samples. Sequenced sample: axillary lymph node tissue. These receptors all come from a female donor with breast cancer. Some clones in this sample may be carry-over from other donors' samples.

Concerning this clonotype itself: The conserved phenylalanine or tryptophan normally closing the CDR3 is absent here, so this likely arose from a read error. The chain joins TRBV14 to TRBJ2-1, with a tentative D call TRBD2 (5 bases). Germline CDR1 reads SGHDN; CDR2 reads FVKESK. The CDR3 covers 13 residues. CDR3 DNA: TGTGCCTGCAGCCAGTCTCGGGGTGGTGAGCAGTTCTCC. Residues: CACSQSRGGEQFS.

The rearrangement links TRBV11-3 to TRBJ2-7, with 8 bases matching TRBD2. CDR1 is SGHNT and CDR2 is YENEEA in the germline V gene. The CDR3 contains 15 residues. The V gene end was trimmed by 4 bases and the J gene end by 1 base; junction bases not matched to a gene: 6. This CDR3 reads CASSSSTSGSYEQYF. CDR3 in DNA: TGTGCCAGCAGCTCCTCCACTAGCGGTTCCTACGAGCAGTACTTC.

A few counts support this clonotype. As DNA, the CDR3 is TGCGCCAGCAGTGAGTCTGGAAGGGCGGACACCGGGGAGCTGTTTTTT. As protein: CASSESGRADTGELFF. V gene TRBV10-1 combines with J gene TRBJ2-2, with D uncertain. The CDR3 spans 16 residues. Germline CDR1 is WNHNN and CDR2 is SYGVQD (reference sequence). Trimming left V 0 bases short and J 3 bases short, with 11 bases between.

Many counts were recorded for this clonotype. The chain uses TRBV6-2 or TRBV6-3 and TRBJ2-3; no definite D call. The germline gives CDR1 MNHEY, CDR2 SVGEGT. CDR3 length: 15 residues. V was pared by 2 bases and J by 2 bases, with 11 bases between. In nucleotides, the CDR3 is TGTGCCAGCAGTTACCTGGGAACAACCACAGATACGCAGTATTTT. It is translated as CASSYLGTTTDTQYF.

This clonotype was seen at least ten times. This chain connects TRBV20-1 to TRBJ2-2, with a possible D match to TRBD2 (6 bases). Germline V lookup: CDR1 DFQATT, CDR2 SNEGSKA (reference sequence). The CDR3 spans 14 residues. Between the trimmed V and J ends, which lost 5 bases and 2 bases, there was a span of 12 bases. In nucleotides, the CDR3 is TGCAGTGCTCCGCGGGACGGAAACACCGGGGAGCTGTTTTTT. This encodes CSAPRDGNTGELFF.

In this sample, this clonotype turned up many times. The chain recombines TRBV20-1 with TRBJ1-4; TRBD1 aligns across 10 bases. This CDR3 is 18 amino acids long. The V and J ends lost 6 bases and 3 bases, in that order; junction bases with no gene match: 16. Per germline, CDR1 DFQATT and CDR2 SNEGSKA (reference sequence). The CDR3 spells CSAQDGTGVIVSNEKLFF. The CDR3 DNA sequence: TGCAGTGCCCAAGACGGGACAGGGGTTATAGTTTCTAATGAAAAACTGTTTTTT.

This clonotype has more than one count but fewer than ten. This clone may be a read error of a much larger clone one base away. J is TRBJ2-7 and V is TRBV20-1; TRBD1 aligns across 12 bases. The V and J ends lost 3 bases and 9 bases, in that order; junction bases with no gene match: 6. This CDR3 has 13 amino acids. Germline assignment: CDR1 DFQATT and CDR2 SNEGSKA (reference sequence). CDR3: CSARGTGGGAQYF. Here the CDR3 DNA reads TGCAGTGCTAGGGGGACAGGGGGCGGTGCGCAGTACTTC.

This clonotype was seen many times. The chain couples TRBV6-2 or TRBV6-3 to TRBJ2-7, with TRBD1 matching over 7 bases. The germline CDR1 and CDR2 sequences are MNHEY and SVGEGT. V was pared by 2 bases and J by 0 bases, with 4 bases of the junction left unmatched. This CDR3 comprises 15 residues. The CDR3: CASSYGTAFSYEQYF. The CDR3 DNA sequence: TGTGCCAGCAGTTACGGGACAGCTTTCTCCTACGAGCAGTACTTC.

This clonotype was detected many times. This chain links TRBV4-2 with TRBJ1-4; no reliable D call. Trimming shortened V by 1 base and J by 5 bases, and 20 bases separated the two germline ends. The CDR3 length is 18 residues. Germline loops: CDR1 LGHNA, CDR2 YNFKEQ. CDR3 nucleotide sequence: TGTGCCAGCAGCCAAGCATTCGACACCTTATCTAAGAATGAAAAACTGTTTTTT. It encodes CASSQAFDTLSKNEKLFF.

For this clonotype: Possible read error: a much larger clone is one base away. The chain joins TRBV7-3 to TRBJ2-3, with D possibly matching TRBD2 (5 bases). The CDR3 totals 18 residues. Germline V gene sequence: CDR1 SGHTA, CDR2 FQGTGA. The CDR3 loop reads CASSLRGRIGSGTHTQYF. In nucleotides, the CDR3 is TGTGCCAGCAGCTTAAGAGGGCGGATCGGGTCGGGCACACATACGCAGTATTTT.

The rearrangement uses TRBV20-1 and TRBJ1-2, with a weak D call TRBD1 (6 bases). The CDR3 is made up of 13 amino acids. Looked up from germline, CDR1 is DFQATT and CDR2 is SNEGSKA (reference sequence). Trimming took off 2 bases at V and 8 bases at J, with 15 bases between the two ends. The CDR3 bases are TGCAGTGCTAGATATACAGGGTACGAGGGCTACACCTTC. Residues: CSARYTGYEGYTF.

Concerning this clonotype itself: Mismatch with germline at one junction end may stem from a read error. The V and J genes are TRBV7-8 and TRBJ1-6; 9 nucleotides line up with TRBD1. Per the germline V gene, CDR1 is SGHVS and CDR2 is FQNEAQ. This CDR3 comprises 15 residues. CDR3 loop: CASTRGGQGFPPPHF. CDR3 DNA: TGTGCCAGCACTCGCGGGGGACAGGGATTTCCACCCCCCCACTTT.